This T cell receptor beta chain was sequenced during a study of blood T cell repertoires in COVID-19. Overall study: Whether acute or convalescent, the COVID-19 samples came from the United States, Italy and Spain. T cells, B-cell-depleted T cells, or PBMCs provided the cDNA or gDNA that served as material.

TCRdb's copy holds only in-frame clones and misses some; the assay was immunoSEQ multiplex PCR. The profile shows about 97,000 clones, 84% of them singletons. Looked up from germline, CDR1 is LNHDA and CDR2 is SQIVND (reference sequence). The CDR3 runs to 15 residues. Germline trimming cut 2 bases from V and 9 bases from J; bases unmatched to any gene: 5. Sequencing input: peripheral blood. This sequence joins TRBV19 and TRBJ1-6; 9 bases match TRBD1. This sequence originates from a man aged 35 to 55 with active or convalescent COVID-19. The CDR3 DNA reads as TGTGCCAGTAGTATACCGGGACAGGGTATTTCACCCCTCCACTTT. This gives the protein CASSIPGQGISPLHF.